This T cell receptor beta chain was obtained from a study of shared clonotypes between healthy human individuals. Study as a whole: Plates per donor: three CD4 naive, three CD4 memory, two CD8 naive, one CD8 memory.

Libraries were prepared by immunoSEQ multiplex PCR; TCRdb keeps only in-frame clonotypes and omits some of them. The sample lists 850,000 to 1,100,000 clones; 60% to 85% were seen once. The V gene's germline CDR1 is MGHRA and CDR2 YSYEKL. This CDR3 comprises 15 residues. The germline V and J ends were trimmed by 2 bases and 0 bases, with 8 bases remaining between them. The sequence was obtained from a young man in good health. Some clones in this sample may be carry-over from other donors' samples. Source material: memory CD4+ T cells from PBMCs. Stated subset: CD45RA-negative fraction. This chain uses TRBV4-1 with TRBJ2-1; no definite D call. DNA for the CDR3: TGCGCCAGCAGCCAATCCCATCCCTCCTACAATGAGCAGTTCTTC. Its translation: CASSQSHPSYNEQFF.